This T cell receptor beta chain comes out of a study of T cell responses to AZD1222 COVID-19 vaccine. A few counts support this clone. Its antigen is unidentified. Profiling relied on immunoSEQ multiplex PCR, and the TCRdb table lists in-frame clones only, not all of them. The table lists 95,000 to 100,000 clones, roughly 87% of them singletons. CDR1 and CDR2 (germline): LNHDA, SQIVND (reference sequence). This CDR3 region has 18 residues. V lost 0 bases and J lost 7; bases outside the gene matches: 11. Study-wide results and caveats: Epitopes outside B.1.351 and B.1.1.7 mutated regions reportedly drew nearly half of spike TCRs. The donor cohort was predominantly white British with a female majority, and clonal diversity may have been underestimated. Across the whole spike, CD4 TCRs peaked at regions 160-218 and 743-854.

The TCR originated in an adult in good health. This sequence joins TRBV19 and TRBJ2-1, with TRBD2 identical over 11 bases. Sequencing was performed on peripheral blood, taken on day 0 of AZD1222 vaccination. The DNA for the CDR3 is TGTGCCAGTAGTATAGACCGACTAGCGGGAAGGTATCTAAATGAGCAGTTCTTC. Its protein product is CASSIDRLAGRYLNEQFF. The full variable domain, rest sourced from reference TRBV19 and TRBJ2-1, is DGGITQSPKYLFRKEGQNVTLSCEQNLNHDAMYWYRQDPGQGLRLIYYSQIVNDFQKGDIAEGYSVSREKKESFPLTVTSAQKNPTAFYLCASSIDRLAGRYLNEQFFGPGTRLTVL.